This entry features one TCR beta chain sequence. The antigen is unknown. The data belong to a study of early T cells in non-severe SARS-CoV-2 infection. Notes on the study in general: A preference for anti-spike CD8 responses marked VDJdb matching, which missed private and CD4 specificities.

TCRdb re-derived calls from the 5' RACE reads in MiXCR, one entry per CDR3 protein. The data contain approximately 69,000 distinct CDR3 sequences, over 10% of them seen just once; the ten biggest clones take up roughly 6%. The V end was cut by 4 bases, the J end by 0 bases, with 9 bases between. Germline values: CDR1 KGHDR, CDR2 SFDVKD. The CDR3 is 16 residues long. The TCR was taken from an adult who was a healthcare worker with PCR-confirmed SARS-CoV-2 infection or an uninfected control (not recorded which). The chain links TRBV24-1 to TRBJ2-6, with D unresolved. The source was whole blood, collected at baseline. CDR3 nucleotides: TGTGCCACCAGTGAAAGAAAGACCTCTGGGGCCAACGTCCTGACTTTC. Its protein is CATSERKTSGANVLTF.